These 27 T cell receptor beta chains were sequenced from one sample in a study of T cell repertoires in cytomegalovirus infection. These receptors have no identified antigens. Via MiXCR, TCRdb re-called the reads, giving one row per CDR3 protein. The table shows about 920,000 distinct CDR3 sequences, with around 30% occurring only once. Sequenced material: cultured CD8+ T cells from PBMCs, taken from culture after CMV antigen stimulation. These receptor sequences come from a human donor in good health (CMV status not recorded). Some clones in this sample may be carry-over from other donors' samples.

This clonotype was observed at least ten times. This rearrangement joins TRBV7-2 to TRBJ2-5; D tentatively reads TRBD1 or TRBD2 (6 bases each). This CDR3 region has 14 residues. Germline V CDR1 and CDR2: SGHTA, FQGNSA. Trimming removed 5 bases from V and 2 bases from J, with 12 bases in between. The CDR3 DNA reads TGTGCCAGCAGCCAAGGGGGGCTGCAAGAGACCCAGTACTTC. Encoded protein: CASSQGGLQETQYF.

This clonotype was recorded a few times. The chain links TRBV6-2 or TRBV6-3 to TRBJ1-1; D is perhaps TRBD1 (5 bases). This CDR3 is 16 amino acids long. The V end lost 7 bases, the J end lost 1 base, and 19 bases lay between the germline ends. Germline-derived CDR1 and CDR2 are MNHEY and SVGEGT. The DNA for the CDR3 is TGTGCCAGCAATAGGGGAGCGGTACTAGGGAACACTGAAGCTTTCTTT. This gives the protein CASNRGAVLGNTEAFF.

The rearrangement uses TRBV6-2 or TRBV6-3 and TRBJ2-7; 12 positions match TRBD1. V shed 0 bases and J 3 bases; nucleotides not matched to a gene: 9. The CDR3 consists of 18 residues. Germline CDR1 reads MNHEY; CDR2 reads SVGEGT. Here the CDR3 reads CASSYSGQGAYSDYEQYV. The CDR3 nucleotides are TGTGCCAGCAGTTACTCGGGACAGGGGGCCTACTCCGACTACGAGCAGTACGTC.

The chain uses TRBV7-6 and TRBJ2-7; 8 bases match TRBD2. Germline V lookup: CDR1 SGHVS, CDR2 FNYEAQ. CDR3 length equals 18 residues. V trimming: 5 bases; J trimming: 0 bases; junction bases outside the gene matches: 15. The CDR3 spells CASSALEGVAGSSYEQYF. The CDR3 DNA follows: TGTGCCAGCAGCGCCCTCGAGGGGGTAGCGGGGAGCTCCTACGAGCAGTACTTC.

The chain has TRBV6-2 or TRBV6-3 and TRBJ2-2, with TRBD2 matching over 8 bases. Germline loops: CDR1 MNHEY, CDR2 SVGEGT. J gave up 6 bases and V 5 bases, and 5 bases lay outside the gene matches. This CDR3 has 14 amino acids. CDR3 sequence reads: CASSRKLAAGELFF. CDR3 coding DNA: TGTGCCAGCAGTCGGAAACTAGCGGCCGGGGAGCTGTTTTTT.

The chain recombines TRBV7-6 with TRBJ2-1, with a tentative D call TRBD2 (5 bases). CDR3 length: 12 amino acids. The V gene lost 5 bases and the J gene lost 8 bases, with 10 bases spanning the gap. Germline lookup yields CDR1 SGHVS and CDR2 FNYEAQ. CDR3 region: CASSRPDYEQFF. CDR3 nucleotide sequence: TGTGCCAGCAGCCGGCCGGACTATGAGCAGTTCTTC.

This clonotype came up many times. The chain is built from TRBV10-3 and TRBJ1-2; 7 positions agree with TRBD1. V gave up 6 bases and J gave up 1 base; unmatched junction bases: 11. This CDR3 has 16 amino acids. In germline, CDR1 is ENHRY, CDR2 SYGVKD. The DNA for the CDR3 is TGTGCCATCAGAGGGTGGCAGAGGGGGCTTAACTATGGCTACACCTTC. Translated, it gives CAIRGWQRGLNYGYTF.

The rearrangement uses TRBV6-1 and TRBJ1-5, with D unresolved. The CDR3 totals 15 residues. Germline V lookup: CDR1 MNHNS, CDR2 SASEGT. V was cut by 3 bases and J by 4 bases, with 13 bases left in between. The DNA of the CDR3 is TGTGCCAGCAGTGACGCAGCTGATAGGAATCAGCCCCAGCATTTT. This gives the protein CASSDAADRNQPQHF.

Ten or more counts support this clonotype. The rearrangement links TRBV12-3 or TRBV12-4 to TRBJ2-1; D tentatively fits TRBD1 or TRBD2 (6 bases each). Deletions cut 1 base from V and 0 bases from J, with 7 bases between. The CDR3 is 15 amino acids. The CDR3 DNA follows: TGTGCCAGCAGTTTAGAGGGGGGCTCCTACAATGAGCAGTTCTTC. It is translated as CASSLEGGSYNEQFF.

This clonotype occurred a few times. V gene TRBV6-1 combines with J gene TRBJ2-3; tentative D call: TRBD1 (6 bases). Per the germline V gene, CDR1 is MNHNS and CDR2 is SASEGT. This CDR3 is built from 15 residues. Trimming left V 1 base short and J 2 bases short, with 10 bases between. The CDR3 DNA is TGTGCCAGCAGTGAAGGCGGACAGCTCACAGATACGCAGTATTTT. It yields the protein CASSEGGQLTDTQYF.

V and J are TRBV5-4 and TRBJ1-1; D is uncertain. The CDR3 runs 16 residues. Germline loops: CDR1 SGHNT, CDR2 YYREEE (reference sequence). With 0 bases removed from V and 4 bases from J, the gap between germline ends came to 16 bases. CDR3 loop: CASSLARGLGGTEAFF. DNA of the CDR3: TGTGCCAGCAGCTTGGCCCGAGGCCTTGGTGGCACTGAAGCTTTCTTT.

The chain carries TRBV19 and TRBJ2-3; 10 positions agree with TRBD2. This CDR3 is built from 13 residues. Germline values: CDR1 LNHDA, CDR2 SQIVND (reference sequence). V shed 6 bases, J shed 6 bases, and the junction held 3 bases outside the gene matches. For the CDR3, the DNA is TGTGCCAGTAGACTAGCGGGGCAGGATACGCAGTATTTT. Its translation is CASRLAGQDTQYF.

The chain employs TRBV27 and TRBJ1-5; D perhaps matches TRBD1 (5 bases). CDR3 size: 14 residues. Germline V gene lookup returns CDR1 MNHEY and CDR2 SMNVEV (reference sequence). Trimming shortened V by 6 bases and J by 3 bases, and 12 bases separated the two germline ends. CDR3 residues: CASSPWGNNQPQHF. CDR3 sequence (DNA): TGTGCCAGCAGCCCGTGGGGGAACAATCAGCCCCAGCATTTT.

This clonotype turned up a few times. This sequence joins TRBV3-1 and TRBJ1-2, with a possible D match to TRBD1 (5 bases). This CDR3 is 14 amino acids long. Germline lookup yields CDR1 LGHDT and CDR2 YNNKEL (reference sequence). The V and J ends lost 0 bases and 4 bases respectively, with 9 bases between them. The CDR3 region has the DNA TGTGCCAGCAGCCAAGATTCAGGGAGCTATGGCTACACCTTC. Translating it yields CASSQDSGSYGYTF.

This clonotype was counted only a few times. In DNA form, the CDR3 reads TGTGCCAGCAGCTCGGGGACTAGCGGGGGGATTTCCTACAATGAGCAGTTCTTC. This translates into CASSSGTSGGISYNEQFF. The V call is TRBV11-3, the J call TRBJ2-1, with TRBD2 matching 15 bases. V was clipped by 4 bases and J by 1 base; unmatched bases: 5. The CDR3 has 18 residues. The germline V gene has CDR1 SGHNT and CDR2 YENEEA.

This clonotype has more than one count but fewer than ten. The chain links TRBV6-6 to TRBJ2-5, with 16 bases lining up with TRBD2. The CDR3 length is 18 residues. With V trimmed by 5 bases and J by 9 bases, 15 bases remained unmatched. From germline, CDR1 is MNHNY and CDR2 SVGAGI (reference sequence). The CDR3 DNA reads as TGTGCCAGCAGTAACCCCGGGACTAGCGGGGGGGCCCCCGAGGCCCAGTACTTC. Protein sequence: CASSNPGTSGGAPEAQYF.

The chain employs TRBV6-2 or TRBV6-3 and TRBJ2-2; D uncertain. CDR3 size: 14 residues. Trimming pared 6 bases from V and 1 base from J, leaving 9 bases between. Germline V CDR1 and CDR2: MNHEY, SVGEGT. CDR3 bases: TGTGCCAGCAGGGTAGAAGGGAACACCGGGGAGCTGTTTTTT. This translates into CASRVEGNTGELFF.

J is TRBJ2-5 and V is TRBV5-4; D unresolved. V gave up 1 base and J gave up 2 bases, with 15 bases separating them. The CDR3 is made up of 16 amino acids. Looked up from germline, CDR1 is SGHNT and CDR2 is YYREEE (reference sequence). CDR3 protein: CASSLLGGSAQETQYF. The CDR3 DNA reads TGTGCCAGCAGCTTGTTGGGTGGTTCCGCTCAAGAGACCCAGTACTTC.

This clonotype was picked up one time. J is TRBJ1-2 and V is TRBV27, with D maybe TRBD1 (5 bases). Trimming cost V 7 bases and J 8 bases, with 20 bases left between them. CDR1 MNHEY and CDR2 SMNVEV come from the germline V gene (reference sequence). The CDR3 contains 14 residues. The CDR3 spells CASTGQGTPGGYTF. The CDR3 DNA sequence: TGTGCCAGCACAGGGCAGGGAACGCCGGGAGGCTACACCTTC.

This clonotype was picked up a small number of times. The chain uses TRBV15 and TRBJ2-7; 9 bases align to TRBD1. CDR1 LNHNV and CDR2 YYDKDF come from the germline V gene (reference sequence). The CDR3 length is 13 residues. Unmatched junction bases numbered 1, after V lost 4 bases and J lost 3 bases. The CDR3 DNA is TGTGCCACCAGCAAGGACAGGGGCTACGAGCAGTACGTC. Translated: CATSKDRGYEQYV.

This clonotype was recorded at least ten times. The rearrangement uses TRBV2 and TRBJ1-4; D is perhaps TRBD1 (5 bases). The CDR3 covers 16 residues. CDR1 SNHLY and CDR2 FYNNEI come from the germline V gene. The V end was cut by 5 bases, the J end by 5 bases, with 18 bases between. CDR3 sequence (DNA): TGTGCCAGCAGTCTCCGAGCGGGACGGCCCAATGAAAAACTGTTTTTT. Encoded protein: CASSLRAGRPNEKLFF. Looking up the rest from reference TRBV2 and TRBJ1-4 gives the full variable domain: EPEVTQTPSHQVTQMGQEVILRCVPISNHLYFYWYRQILGQKVEFLVSFYNNEISEKSEIFDDQFSVERPDGSNFTLKIRSTKLEDSAMYFCASSLRAGRPNEKLFFGSGTQLSVL.

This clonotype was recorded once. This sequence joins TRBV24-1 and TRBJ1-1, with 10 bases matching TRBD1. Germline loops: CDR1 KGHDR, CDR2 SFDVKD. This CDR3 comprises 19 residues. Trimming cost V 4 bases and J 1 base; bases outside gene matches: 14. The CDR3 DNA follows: TGTGCCACCAGTGACTCGTCCCGGGACAGGGGCGATGAGAACACTGAAGCTTTCTTT. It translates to CATSDSSRDRGDENTEAFF.

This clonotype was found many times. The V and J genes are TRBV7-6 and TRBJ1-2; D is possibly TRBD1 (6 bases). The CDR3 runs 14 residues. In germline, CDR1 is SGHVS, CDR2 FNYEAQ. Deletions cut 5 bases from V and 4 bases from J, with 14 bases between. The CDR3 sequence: CASSQTDSPYGYTF. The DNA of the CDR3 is TGTGCCAGCAGCCAAACGGACAGTCCCTATGGCTACACCTTC.

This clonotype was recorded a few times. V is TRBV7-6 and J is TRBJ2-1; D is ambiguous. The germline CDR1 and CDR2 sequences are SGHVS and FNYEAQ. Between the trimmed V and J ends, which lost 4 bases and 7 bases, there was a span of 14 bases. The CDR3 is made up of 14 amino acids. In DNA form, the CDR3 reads TGTGCCAGCAGCTCCCGGACCCTGGGGAATGAGCAGTTCTTC. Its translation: CASSSRTLGNEQFF.

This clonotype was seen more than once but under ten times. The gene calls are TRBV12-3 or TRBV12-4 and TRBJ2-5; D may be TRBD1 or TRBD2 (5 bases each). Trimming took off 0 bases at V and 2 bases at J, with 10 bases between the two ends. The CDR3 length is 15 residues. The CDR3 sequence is CASSLAYRTQETQYF. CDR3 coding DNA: TGTGCCAGCAGTTTAGCGTACAGGACTCAAGAGACCCAGTACTTC.

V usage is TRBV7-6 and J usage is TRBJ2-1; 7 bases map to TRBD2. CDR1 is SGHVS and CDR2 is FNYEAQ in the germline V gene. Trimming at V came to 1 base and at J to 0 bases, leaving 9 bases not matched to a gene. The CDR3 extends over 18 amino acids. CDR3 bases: TGTGCCAGCAGCTTAGGTTGGGGGGGAGGAAACTCCTACAATGAGCAGTTCTTC. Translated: CASSLGWGGGNSYNEQFF.

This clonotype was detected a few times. This CDR3 reads CASSSRRLAGGYEQYF. CDR3 nucleotide sequence: TGTGCCAGCAGTTCCCGTAGACTAGCGGGGGGGTACGAGCAGTACTTC. The chain combines TRBV7-9 with TRBJ2-7; 14 positions match TRBD2. The trim removed 6 bases at V and 4 bases at J, leaving 8 bases unmatched. CDR3 length equals 16 residues. The germline V gene has CDR1 SEHNR and CDR2 FQNEAQ (reference sequence).